This TCR beta chain was captured by sequencing in a study of glioma-infiltrating T cells after dendritic cell vaccination. Background on the study: Patients had newly diagnosed or recurrent glioblastoma and received dendritic cell vaccines. Study observations and caveats: Patients with more pretreatment TILs had longer time to progression and survival.

The primer mix had 60 V beta and 13 J beta primers. Generated by immunoSEQ multiplex PCR, the TCRdb table keeps only in-frame clones and is missing some. The profile covers about 63,000 clones, with about 85% appearing a single time and roughly 9% taken by the ten largest. Trimming removed 10 bases from V and 6 bases from J, with 24 bases in between. In germline, CDR1 is MNHEY, CDR2 SVGAGI. The CDR3 runs to 15 residues. This clone was counted a few times. The antigen is undetermined. Time point noted: after dendritic cell vaccination, including at tumor progression/relapse. Isocitrate dehydrogenase mutation was absent in all glioblastoma patients.

This chain connects TRBV6-5 to TRBJ1-2, with D perhaps matching TRBD1 (5 bases). This receptor was taken from a human donor with glioblastoma. Sequences were derived from blood, sampled after dendritic cell vaccination. CDR3 protein: CATAPRRGVSHGYTF. As DNA, the CDR3 is TGTGCCACCGCCCCCCGCCGGGGGGTCTCACATGGCTACACCTTC.